The following is a T cell receptor (beta chain) sequence with its context. Its antigen is still unknown. This specimen belongs to a study of T cell responses to AZD1222 COVID-19 vaccine. Clones were sequenced by immunoSEQ multiplex PCR, and TCRdb holds only the in-frame ones, with some missing. The profile shows 95,000 to 100,000 clones, more than 70% of them singletons. Study-wide results and limits: Targets within unmutated variant regions were reportedly found for nearly half of spike-specific TCRs. No day 14 peak samples; only post-peak repertoires were characterized. Donors were chiefly white British, with a greater number of females, and clonal diversity was perhaps underestimated.

This material consisted of peripheral blood, taken on day 0 of AZD1222 vaccination. This receptor was obtained from an adult in good health.

CDR3 loop: CASNRDFSYEQYF. CDR3 DNA sequence: TGTGCCAGCAACCGGGACTTCTCCTACGAGCAGTACTTC. The chain uses TRBV6-5 and TRBJ2-7; maybe TRBD2 (6 bases). This CDR3 region has 13 residues. CDR1 MNHEY and CDR2 SVGAGI come from the germline V gene. With 7 bases removed from V and 0 bases from J, the gap between germline ends came to 10 bases.